This T cell receptor beta chain was captured in a study of blood T cell repertoires in COVID-19. The V gene's germline CDR1 is SGHNT and CDR2 YENEEA. CDR3 length: 16 amino acids. J lost 0 bases, V lost 5 bases, and 6 bases had no gene match. Participants reported their clinical history, and cohort assignment relied on those reports. As originally analysed: Researchers report that nucleated cell counts were estimated from reference gene primer amplification. The repertoire was sequenced with immunoSEQ multiplex PCR; TCRdb's copy has only in-frame clones and lacks some. That table supplies the V and J calls and clone size; D and trimming were determined from the DNA. The sample holds approximately 150,000 clones, 70% to 80% seen once.

The chain links TRBV11-3 to TRBJ1-4, with 7 bases lining up with TRBD1. The clonotype comes from a woman in her seventies in a cohort exposed to, infected with or recovered from COVID-19 (not recorded which). The specimen was PBMCs or T cells enriched from blood (not recorded which). The CDR3 nucleotides read TGTGCCAGCAGCCCGGGGACAGACGCAACTAATGAAAAACTGTTTTTT. Translated: CASSPGTDATNEKLFF.